Here is one T cell receptor beta chain with its context. Repertoires were generated with immunoSEQ multiplex PCR, while TCRdb's copy carries only in-frame clones and drops some. The sample contains 75,000 to 95,000 clones, more than 80% of which appear only once. The CDR3 runs to 17 residues. V lost 3 bases to trimming and J lost 8 bases, with 26 bases between them. Per germline, CDR1 SGHDT and CDR2 YYEEEE. This specimen belongs to a study of OX40 agonist ivuxolimab in advanced cancers. For the study at large: Across the patients, intravenous ivuxolimab was delivered every 2 weeks at 0.01 to 10 mg/kg.

The input for sequencing was CD4+ or CD8+ T cells sorted from blood, taken in a trial of the OX40 agonist ivuxolimab. This sequence originates from an adult with an advanced solid tumor such as melanoma, head and neck, liver or kidney cancer. The J gene is TRBJ1-2, the V gene TRBV5-6; D perhaps matches TRBD1 (5 bases). This chain's CDR3 is CASSSLVGSPRRGGYTF. CDR3 nucleotides: TGTGCCAGCAGCTCCCTGGTCGGGTCTCCTCGCCGGGGGGGCTACACCTTC.